This entry is about one T cell receptor beta chain. This clone was observed once. It lacks a known antigen. The input lacks base qualities; no much larger clone sits a single base away. The germline V gene provides CDR1 MDHEN and CDR2 SYDVKM. Compared with germline, V lacks 10 bases and J lacks 5 bases; bases without a gene match: 7. Spanning cysteine to phenylalanine, the CDR3 consists of 14 amino acids. This entry keeps only the CDR3 DNA: 42 bases, framed from base 1. The source of the sample is a study of lymphopenia after photon versus proton radiotherapy (dated by TCRdb to about 2019). Notes on the research overall: The immunological effects of photon versus proton radiation therapy were compared in patients with gastrointestinal tumors who developed high-grade lymphopenia. The approximately 20 patients in the cohort had gastrointestinal tumors, were treated with either photon or proton therapy, and subsequently developed lymphopenia. The goal of the study was to characterize the differences between the two radiation modalities in how they affect the immune system. The paper's findings and limits, for the study overall: The survival association was assessed only in patients who died, and the authors presented better survival with proton therapy as a possibility rather than a demonstrated result. After the lymphocyte count nadir, repertoires from photon-treated patients showed oligoclonal expansion, particularly of CD8+ Temra cells, and this expansion drove the decline in diversity. During treatment, patients who received photon therapy lost naive T cells and TCR diversity and gained effector/memory populations, whereas patients who received proton therapy remained relatively stable. Among patients across the cohort who died, overall survival time showed an inverse correlation with a larger post-nadir drop in TCR diversity.

Libraries were constructed by the immunoSEQ multiplex PCR assay. Deep sequencing of rearranged TCR beta loci, alongside multiparametric flow cytometry, was used to profile T cell repertoires. Held by TCRdb, this immuneACCESS table contains in-frame sequences only and omits some clones. Under half of the omission traces to an unresolved V gene where checked; the cause of the rest is unknown. Within this sample are about 25,000 clones, with around four fifths of them counted one time only. The top ten constitute approximately 3.7% of the sample. The chain uses TRBV28 and TRBJ2-1; TRBD2 fits 11 bases in the junction. Source: peripheral blood, taken from a patient treated with photon-based radiotherapy. This sequence originates from a woman aged 45-65 years with pancreatic cancer. The DNA sequence is as follows: TGTGCCACCCGACCGGGACTAGCGGACAATGAGCAGTTCTTC. This sequence encodes CATRPGLADNEQFF.